The clone carrying this T cell receptor (beta chain) appeared a few times. The sample originates from a study of T cells after yellow fever vaccination. Each CDR3 protein is one row after TCRdb ran MiXCR on the 5' RACE reads. The table has approximately 580,000 distinct CDR3 sequences, about a sixth seen once. The clonotype comes from a man aged 18 to 30 who received the YFV17D yellow fever vaccine. Sequences were derived from PBMCs, sampled less than 6 days after the first yellow fever vaccination.

CDR3 loop: CASSRGRVENEQFF. CDR3 sequence (DNA): TGTGCCAGTAGTAGGGGCAGGGTGGAGAATGAGCAGTTCTTC. The gene calls are TRBV19 and TRBJ2-1; D is possibly TRBD1 (5 bases). Germline CDR1 LNHDA, CDR2 SQIVND (reference sequence). The CDR3 consists of 14 residues. Trimming cost V 4 bases and J 7 bases, with 14 bases left between them.